This record covers a single TCR beta chain. These data belong to a study of blood T cell repertoires in COVID-19. Overall study: Researchers got acute and convalescent COVID-19 samples from the United States, Italy and Spain. In each case, the material was cDNA or gDNA derived from T cells, B-cell-depleted T cells, or PBMCs.

From germline, CDR1 is SGHTA and CDR2 FQGNSA. The CDR3 covers 14 residues. Germline trimming cut 5 bases from V and 7 bases from J; bases unmatched to any gene: 8. Assay used: immunoSEQ multiplex PCR; TCRdb lists only in-frame clones, some missing. The data contain around 60,000 clones, around 84% of them singletons. The chain couples TRBV7-2 to TRBJ1-5, with 7 bases lining up with TRBD1. The receptor was isolated from a man aged 60 to 75 with acute or convalescent COVID-19. Sample: peripheral blood. CDR3 bases: TGTGCCAGCAGCATGAAGACAGGGATGCAGCCCCAGCATTTT. Its protein product is CASSMKTGMQPQHF.